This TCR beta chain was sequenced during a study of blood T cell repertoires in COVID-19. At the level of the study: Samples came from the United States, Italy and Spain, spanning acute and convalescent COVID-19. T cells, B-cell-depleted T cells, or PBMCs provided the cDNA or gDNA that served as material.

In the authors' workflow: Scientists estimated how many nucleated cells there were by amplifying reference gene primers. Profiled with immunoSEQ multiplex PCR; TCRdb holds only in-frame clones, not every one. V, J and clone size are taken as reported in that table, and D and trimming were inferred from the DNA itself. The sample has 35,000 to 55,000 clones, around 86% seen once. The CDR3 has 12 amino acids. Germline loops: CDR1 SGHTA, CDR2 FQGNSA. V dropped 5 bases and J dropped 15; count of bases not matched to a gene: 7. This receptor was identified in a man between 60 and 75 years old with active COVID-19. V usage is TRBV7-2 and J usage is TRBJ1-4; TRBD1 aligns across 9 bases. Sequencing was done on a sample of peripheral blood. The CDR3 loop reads CASSPDRGSVFF. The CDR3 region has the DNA TGTGCCAGCAGCCCCGACAGGGGGTCGGTGTTTTTT. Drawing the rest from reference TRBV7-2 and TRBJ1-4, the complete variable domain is GAGVSQSPSNKVTEKGKDVELRCDPISGHTALYWYRQSLGQGLEFLIYFQGNSAPDKSGLPSDRFSAERTGGSVSTLTIQRTQQEDSAVYLCASSPDRGSVFFGSGTQLSVL.